This paragraph covers one T cell receptor (beta chain) sequence. This clonotype came up a few times. Its binding antigen is unknown. Base qualities are not at hand, and no much larger clone is one base apart. This entry belongs to a study of identical twins listed by TCRdb under 2016. Regarding the study in general: TCR alpha and beta repertoires from monozygotic twins, unrelated adults of various ages and cord blood were deep-sequenced to test whether fetal clonotypes persist. Replicate twin experiments were performed at different times using different library preparation protocols to rule out contamination. Broader findings and caveats from the paper: Invariant T cells such as MAIT and iNKT could partly confound zero-insertion analyses, though diverse VJ usage argued against this for most clonotypes. Because the same donors could not be followed over many years, conclusions were based on cross-sectional statistical analysis. The excess sharing between twins in beta out-of-frame sequences was weaker because fewer shared sequences reduced the signal-to-noise ratio. Compared with coincidental sharing between unrelated individuals, out-of-frame TCR alpha sequences shared between twins showed an excess of sequences with low generation probability. Recombination models systematically underestimated out-of-frame TCR alpha sharing in monozygotic twins but agreed with sharing between unrelated individuals. Abundant cord blood beta clonotypes carried fewer insertions; young adult naive repertoires showed a weaker similar trend, while memory repertoires showed none.

Every donor in the study was a healthy Caucasian. Three pairs of female monozygotic twins, all aged roughly 18 to 29 years, were included in the twin cohort. Positive isolation kits from Invitrogen were used to isolate CD4+ and CD8+ T cell populations. As encoded in the germline V gene (reference sequence), CDR1 is SEHNR while CDR2 is FQNEAQ. The CDR3 runs 14 amino acids, cysteine and phenylalanine included. Only the CDR3 portion is preserved as DNA: 42 bases, with reading frame beginning at the first base. V gives up 0 bases and J gives up 2 bases, and the segment between their germline ends measures 8 bases. The library was generated by 5' RACE. TCRdb lists the instrument as Illumina HiSeq 2000. A universal primer binding site was introduced by template switching, and a unique molecular identifier was present in the final cDNA, enabling accurate counting of TCR cDNA molecules. Specific primers in the conserved constant-segment region were used to synthesize first-strand cDNA for TCR alpha and beta chains. To control for contamination, each cDNA library was double barcoded with a SMART-Mk sample barcode plus Illumina barcodes. Two successive PCR steps introduced TruSeq adapter sequences along with Illumina sample barcodes. TCR alpha and beta cDNA libraries were sequenced on the Illumina HiSeq platform with custom primers. Under the source paper's analysis protocol: MiGEC was used to process raw reads and extract unique molecular identifiers, and MiXCR was used to find CDR3 positions. For each individual, recombination models were inferred using an EM algorithm with the repgenHMM and IGoR tools. The tcR package in R was used for shared clonotype analysis, with sharing normalized by the product of cloneset sizes. To study raw recombination without the effects of thymic and clonal selection, out-of-frame nonproductive sequences were analyzed. TCRdb's own reprocessing of the public reads used fastp at Q25 and MiXCR and kept productive beta chains. Rows are combined by CDR3 protein, so each entry shows the most common genes and DNA. The V and J calls follow TCRdb's processing rather than the paper's. This sample comprises roughly 500,000 distinct CDR3 sequences, roughly a fifth of them detected only once. Clones ranked in the top ten supply about 0.99% of the sample.

These data were likewise used in another study, on T cells expressing NK-cell markers. According to the second study: Eight or nine donors provided sorted CD3+CD56+NKG2C+, CD3+CD56+NKG2C- and CD3+CD56-NKG2C+ T-cell subsets, whose TCR beta-chain repertoires were profiled. Most of the eight sequenced donors were HCMV-seropositive and one was HCMV-seronegative. In several experiments an anti-gammadeltaTCR antibody was added to restrict sorting to alphabetaTCR-expressing T cells. In more than five donors, the dominant CD3+CD56+NKG2C+ clonotypes were found to rank among the top 10 CD8+ clonotypes and to make up about 1.0-8% of CD8+ T cells. Those dominant clonotypes were again the most abundant among CD3+CD56-NKG2C+ cells in a handful of donors, at roughly 28.3-65%. Whether the expanded NKG2C-expressing T cell clones were specific for HCMV antigens was left unclear. All eight donors whose samples were sequenced were randomly selected healthy volunteers, three of them men and five women. A commercial ELISA kit detecting HCMV-specific IgG in serum was used to determine HCMV serostatus. Reads were demultiplexed and grouped by UMI with MIGEC, and clonotypes were assembled and quantified with MiTCR. To exclude erroneous sequences, only TCR cDNA sequences supported by at least two reads were retained. The tcR package was used for downstream repertoire analysis, with clonotypes matched between fractions based on CDR3 nucleotide sequence plus V segment. VDJmatch was used to annotate antigen specificity against VDJdb, with one amino acid substitution in CDR3 permitted.

Sequenced sample: CD4+ T cells sorted from blood. The receptor comes from a woman between 18 and 30 years old in good health. The chain couples TRBV7-9 to TRBJ2-7, with a weak D call of TRBD2 (5 bases match). The CDR3 corresponds to CASSLATGTYEQYF. The nucleotide sequence reads TGTGCCAGCAGCTTAGCGACGGGAACCTACGAGCAGTACTTC.